These T cell receptor beta chains were read from a single sample in a study of Ad26.COV2.S vaccination and SARS-CoV-2 variants. Sequenced by immunoSEQ multiplex PCR; TCRdb stores in-frame clones only, minus some. The sample has 350,000 to 500,000 clones; 70% to 90% are singletons. This material consisted of peripheral blood, taken in a trial of Ad26.COV2.S vaccine versus placebo. The receptors stem from a person aged 18-65 years who received the Ad26.COV2.S COVID-19 vaccine or a placebo. The CDR3 runs from the conserved cysteine through the conserved F or W. Each record gives: clone size, V gene, J gene, D gene, CDR3 length, CDR3 DNA, CDR3 protein. D genes are given only for firm matches. Clone size, where shown, is once, few, many, or a class for clones that have expanded.

NA	TRBV24-1	TRBJ1-2	NA	14	TGTGCCACCAGTGCGGGGGGACATACCTATGGCTACACCTTC	CATSAGGHTYGYTF
NA	TRBV19	TRBJ1-1	NA	12	TGTGCCAGTATAGATCAGAACACTGAAGCTTTCTTT	CASIDQNTEAFF
NA	TRBV4-1	TRBJ2-7	TRBD2	20	TGCGCCAGCAGCCAATTTTTTACCGGACTAGCGGGGATCCGCTTCTACGAGCAGTACTTC	CASSQFFTGLAGIRFYEQYF
NA	TRBV18	TRBJ2-5	NA	12	TGTGCCAGCTCACCAATCCAAGAGACCCAGTACTTC	CASSPIQETQYF
NA	TRBV28	TRBJ1-5	NA	13	TGTGCCAGCATTTTACGGCAGGATCAGCCCCAGCATTTT	CASILRQDQPQHF
NA	TRBV7-3	TRBJ2-3	NA	16	TGTGCCAGCAGCCTCGGGAGCAGGTCAGGGATAGATACGCAGTATTTT	CASSLGSRSGIDTQYF
NA	TRBV6-6	TRBJ2-7	TRBD1	15	TGTGCCAGCAGTCACTGGACAGGGCCGTCCTACGAGCAGTACTTC	CASSHWTGPSYEQYF
NA	TRBV28	TRBJ1-4	NA	13	TGTGCCAGCAGTTTATTCGGGGGCGGAAAACTGTTTTTT	CASSLFGGGKLFF
NA	TRBV28	TRBJ1-2	NA	15	TGTGCCAGCAGTTTGACTGCGGGACGGAACTATGGCTACACCTTC	CASSLTAGRNYGYTF
NA	TRBV5-1	TRBJ2-2	NA	15	TGCGCCAGCAGCGACAGGAGAACGAACACCGGGGAGCTGTTTTTT	CASSDRRTNTGELFF
NA	TRBV4-2	TRBJ1-5	NA	13	TGTGCCAGCAGCCAATTCGGAGATCAGCCCCAGCATTTT	CASSQFGDQPQHF
NA	TRBV7-9	TRBJ1-4	NA	17	TGTGCCAGCAGCTTCGATGGCGGGGGTATAACTAATGAAAAACTGTTTTTT	CASSFDGGGITNEKLFF
NA	TRBV9	TRBJ1-3	NA	15	TGTGCCAGCAGCGTAGGCGGGTTCGACGGAAACACCATATATTTT	CASSVGGFDGNTIYF
NA	TRBV7-3	TRBJ2-1	NA	13	TGTGCCAGCAGCTTAACAGGGACCAATGAGCAGTTCTTC	CASSLTGTNEQFF
NA	TRBV28	TRBJ2-2	NA	16	TGTGCCAGCAGTTTACCGGGCCTAGCGAACACCGGGGAGCTGTTTTTT	CASSLPGLANTGELFF
NA	TRBV18	TRBJ1-3	NA	16	TGTGCCAGCTCACCACCGCGAAGGTCAAGGGGAAACACCATATATTTT	CASSPPRRSRGNTIYF
NA	TRBV7-8	TRBJ2-7	NA	14	TGTGCCAGCAGCTCAGGGGACCGGTTGAGCGAGCAGTACTTC	CASSSGDRLSEQYF
NA	TRBV11-2	TRBJ2-3	NA	16	TGTGCCAGCAGCTTCAGGGGAGTAGTGAGCACAGATACGCAGTATTTT	CASSFRGVVSTDTQYF
NA	TRBV3-1/TRBV3-2	TRBJ2-1	NA	15	TGTGCCAGCAGCCAAGGTTTATGGTTGAACAATGAGCAGTTCTTC	CASSQGLWLNNEQFF
NA	TRBV7-6	TRBJ1-5	NA	17	TGTGCCAGCAGCGCCGGACCCCGGGAAGGGAGCAATCAGCCCCAGCATTTT	CASSAGPREGSNQPQHF
NA	TRBV6-1	TRBJ1-5	NA	16	TGTGCCAGCAGTGAGATCGGGTTCGTACGGGATCAGCCCCAGCATTTT	CASSEIGFVRDQPQHF
NA	TRBV19	TRBJ2-2	NA	12	TGTGCCAGTCGGCCCCCCGCAGGAGTGCTGTTTTTT	CASRPPAGVLFF
NA	TRBV11-1	TRBJ2-7	TRBD1	15	TGTGCCAGCAGCCAGCCTCCAACAGGGGTCCGCGAGCAGTACTTC	CASSQPPTGVREQYF
NA	TRBV27	TRBJ1-2	NA	16	TGTGCCAGCAGTTTATCAACCACGCTCCCTAACTATGGCTACACCTTC	CASSLSTTLPNYGYTF
NA	TRBV9	TRBJ2-2	NA	15	TGTGCCAGCAGCGTATACGGGGGGCTCACCGGGGAGCTGTTTTTT	CASSVYGGLTGELFF
NA	TRBV5-4	TRBJ1-2	TRBD1	16	TGTGCCAGCAGCCAAGATCCGGGACAGGGGGTGCATGGCTACACCTTC	CASSQDPGQGVHGYTF
NA	TRBV3-1/TRBV3-2	TRBJ1-5	NA	13	TGTGCCAGCAGCCCGCAGATAAATCAGCCCCAGCATTTT	CASSPQINQPQHF
once	TRBV28	TRBJ2-2	NA	15	TGTGCCAGCAGTTTCCGGGGGCTCCGGACCGGGGAGCTGTTTTTT	CASSFRGLRTGELFF
NA	TRBV4-1	TRBJ2-1	NA	14	TGCGCCAGCAGCCAAGACGTGACAGACCCTGAGCAGTTCTTC	CASSQDVTDPEQFF
NA	TRBV7-2	TRBJ2-6	NA	18	TGTGCCAGCAGCTTAGCGACGGCAGGTAGCTCTGGGGCCAACGTCCTGACTTTC	CASSLATAGSSGANVLTF
NA	TRBV28	TRBJ2-7	NA	14	TGTGCCAGCAGTTTATCCTCCCCCCCCTACGAGCAGTACTTC	CASSLSSPPYEQYF
NA	TRBV30	TRBJ1-2	NA	12	TGTGCCTGGAGTGGGGCAGGGGATGGCTACACCTTC	CAWSGAGDGYTF
NA	TRBV28	TRBJ2-1	NA	15	TGTGCCAGCAGTGAGTCAGGTGCGTCCTACAATGAGCAGTTCTTC	CASSESGASYNEQFF
NA	TRBV2	TRBJ2-7	NA	14	TGTGCCAGCAGTGAAGCCCAACTAGTGGGCGAGCAGTACTTC	CASSEAQLVGEQYF
NA	TRBV18	TRBJ1-1	NA	13	TGTGCCAGCTCGTCTACAGGGAAAACTGAAGCTTTCTTT	CASSSTGKTEAFF
NA	TRBV4-1	TRBJ1-2	NA	15	TGCGCCAGCAGCCAATTTGCCGCGACACAGTATGGCTACACCTTC	CASSQFAATQYGYTF
NA	TRBV7-9	TRBJ1-2	NA	15	TGTGCCAGCAGCTCAGGGGCGAGAGCTAACTATGGCTACACCTTC	CASSSGARANYGYTF
NA	TRBV15	TRBJ1-1	TRBD1	17	TGTGCCACCAGCAGAGCAACGGGACAGTTGGCGAGCACTGAAGCTTTCTTT	CATSRATGQLASTEAFF
NA	TRBV6-5	TRBJ2-1	TRBD2	15	TGTGCCAGCAGCCTCGGGCGGGGGAAGAACAATGAGCAGTTCTTC	CASSLGRGKNNEQFF
NA	TRBV6-5	TRBJ1-5	TRBD1	14	TGTGCCAGCAGAGCCGGGACAGTTAATCAGCCCCAGCATTTT	CASRAGTVNQPQHF
NA	TRBV30	TRBJ1-5	NA	14	TGTGCCTGGAGTGTATCCGGGTGGAATCAGCCCCAGCATTTT	CAWSVSGWNQPQHF
NA	TRBV27	TRBJ2-3	NA	16	TGTGCCAGCAGTTTAGGGGTACGGCAGGGTGTAGATACGCAGTATTTT	CASSLGVRQGVDTQYF
NA	TRBV6-5	TRBJ1-2	NA	15	TGTGCCAGCAGTTCTACCCTCGGAGGGTCGTATGGCTACACCTTC	CASSSTLGGSYGYTF
NA	TRBV19	TRBJ2-2	NA	14	TGTGCCAGTAGAACCGGGACACTTACCGGGGAGCTGTTTTTT	CASRTGTLTGELFF
few	TRBV5-4	TRBJ2-2	TRBD2	15	TGTGCCAGCAGCTGGGGAGGGGCTACCACCGGGGAGCTGTTTTTT	CASSWGGATTGELFF